This record concerns one T cell receptor (beta chain) sequence. Its antigen is unknown. The data were taken from a study of T cells in tuberculosis. Libraries were prepared by immunoSEQ multiplex PCR; TCRdb keeps only in-frame clonotypes and omits some of them. The repertoire holds fewer than 40,000 clones, with around 95% as singletons. The CDR3 sequence is 14 residues long. V was clipped by 2 bases and J by 6 bases; unmatched bases: 3. The V gene's germline CDR1 is MNHEY and CDR2 SVGAGI. Notes on the study in general: GEM motif frequencies gave over 55% accuracy; the GMM repertoire gave roughly 90%. Active tuberculosis TCR-alpha repertoires lay closer to GMM-specific TCRs than IGRA-negative controls, suggesting clonal expansion.

The sequencing sample was made of PBMCs. The chain combines TRBV6-5 with TRBJ2-3, with 9 bases lining up with TRBD1. This TCR was recovered from a donor aged 10-30 years with latent tuberculosis or without tuberculosis infection. The CDR3 sequence: CASSYDRGTDTQYF. As DNA, the CDR3 is TGTGCCAGCAGTTACGACAGGGGGACGGATACGCAGTATTTT.